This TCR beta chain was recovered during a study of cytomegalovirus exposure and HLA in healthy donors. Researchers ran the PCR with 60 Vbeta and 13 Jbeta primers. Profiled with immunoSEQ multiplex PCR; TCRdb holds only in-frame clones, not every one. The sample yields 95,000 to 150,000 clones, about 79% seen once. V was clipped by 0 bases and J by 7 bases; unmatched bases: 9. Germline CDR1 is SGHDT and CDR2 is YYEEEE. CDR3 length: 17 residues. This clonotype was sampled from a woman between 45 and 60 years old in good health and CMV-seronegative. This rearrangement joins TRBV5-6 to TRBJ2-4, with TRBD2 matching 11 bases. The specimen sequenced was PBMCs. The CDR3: CASSLALAGGPWNIQYF. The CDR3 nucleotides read TGTGCCAGCAGCTTGGCTCTAGCGGGAGGACCTTGGAACATTCAGTACTTC.